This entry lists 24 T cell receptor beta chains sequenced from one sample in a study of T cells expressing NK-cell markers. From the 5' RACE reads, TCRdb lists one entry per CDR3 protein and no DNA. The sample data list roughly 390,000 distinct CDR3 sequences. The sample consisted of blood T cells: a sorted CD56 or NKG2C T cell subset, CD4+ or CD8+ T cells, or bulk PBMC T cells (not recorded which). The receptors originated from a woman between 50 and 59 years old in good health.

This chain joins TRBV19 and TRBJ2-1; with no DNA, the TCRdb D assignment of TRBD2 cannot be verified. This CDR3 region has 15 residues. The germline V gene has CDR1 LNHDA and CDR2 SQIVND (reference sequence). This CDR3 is CASKTSGASINEQFF. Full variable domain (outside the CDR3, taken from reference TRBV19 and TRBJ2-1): DGGITQSPKYLFRKEGQNVTLSCEQNLNHDAMYWYRQDPGQGLRLIYYSQIVNDFQKGDIAEGYSVSREKKESFPLTVTSAQKNPTAFYLCASKTSGASINEQFFGPGTRLTVL.

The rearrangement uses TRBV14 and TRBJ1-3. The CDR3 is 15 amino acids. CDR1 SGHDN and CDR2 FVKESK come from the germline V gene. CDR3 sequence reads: CASRRGQGSGNTIYF. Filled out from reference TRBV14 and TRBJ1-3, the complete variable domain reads EAGVTQFPSHSVIEKGQTVTLRCDPISGHDNLYWYRRVMGKEIKFLLHFVKESKQDESGMPNNRFLAERTGGTYSTLKVQPAELEDSGVYFCASRRGQGSGNTIYFGEGSWLTVV.

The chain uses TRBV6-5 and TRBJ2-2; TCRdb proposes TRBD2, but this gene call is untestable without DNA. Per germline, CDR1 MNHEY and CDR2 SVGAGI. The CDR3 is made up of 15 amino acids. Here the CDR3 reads CASSYSEGNAGELFF.

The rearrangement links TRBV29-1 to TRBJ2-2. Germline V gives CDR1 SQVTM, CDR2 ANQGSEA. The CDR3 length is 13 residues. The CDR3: CSVAWQLAGELFF.

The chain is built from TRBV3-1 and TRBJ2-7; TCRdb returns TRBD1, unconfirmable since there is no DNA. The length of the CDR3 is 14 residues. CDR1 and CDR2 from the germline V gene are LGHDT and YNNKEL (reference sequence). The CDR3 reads CASSQDGTVYEQYF.

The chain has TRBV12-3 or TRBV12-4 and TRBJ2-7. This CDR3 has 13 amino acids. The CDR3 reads CASRPRSRAEQYF.

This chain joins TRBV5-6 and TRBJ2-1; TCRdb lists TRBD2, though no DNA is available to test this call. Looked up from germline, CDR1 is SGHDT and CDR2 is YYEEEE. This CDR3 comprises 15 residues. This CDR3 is CASSPRAGVGNEQFF.

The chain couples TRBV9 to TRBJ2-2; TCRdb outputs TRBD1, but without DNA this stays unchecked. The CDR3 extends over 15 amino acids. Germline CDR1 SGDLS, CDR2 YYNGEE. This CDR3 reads CASSVVPGTIGELFF.

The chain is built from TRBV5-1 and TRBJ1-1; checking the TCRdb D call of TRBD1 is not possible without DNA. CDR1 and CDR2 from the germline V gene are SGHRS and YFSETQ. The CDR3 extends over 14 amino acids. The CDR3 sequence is CASSTKQGLAEAFF.

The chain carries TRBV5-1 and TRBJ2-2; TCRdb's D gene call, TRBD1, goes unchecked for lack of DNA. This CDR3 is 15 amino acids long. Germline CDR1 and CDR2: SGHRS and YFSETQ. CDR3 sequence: CASSPGQRNTGELFF.

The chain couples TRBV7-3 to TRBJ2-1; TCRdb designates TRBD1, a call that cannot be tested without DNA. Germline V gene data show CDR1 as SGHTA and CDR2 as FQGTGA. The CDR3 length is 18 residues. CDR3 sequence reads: CASSLTAGTGRGYNEQFF.

CDR3 sequence: CATSRSLDHTDTQYF. This chain joins TRBV15 and TRBJ2-3; TCRdb's D gene call, TRBD1, goes unchecked for lack of DNA. CDR3 length: 15 amino acids. Germline V gene data show CDR1 as LNHNV and CDR2 as YYDKDF (reference sequence).

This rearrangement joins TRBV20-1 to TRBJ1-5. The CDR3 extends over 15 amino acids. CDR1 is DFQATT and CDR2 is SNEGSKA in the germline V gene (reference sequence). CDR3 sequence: CSARDRLYSNQPQHF.

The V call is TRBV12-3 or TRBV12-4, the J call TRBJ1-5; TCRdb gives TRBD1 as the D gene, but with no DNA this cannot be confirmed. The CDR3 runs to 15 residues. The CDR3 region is CASSIGGGPNQPQHF.

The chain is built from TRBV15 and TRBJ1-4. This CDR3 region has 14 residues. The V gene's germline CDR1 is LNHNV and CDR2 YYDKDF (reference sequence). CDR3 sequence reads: CATSRVAFGEKLFF.

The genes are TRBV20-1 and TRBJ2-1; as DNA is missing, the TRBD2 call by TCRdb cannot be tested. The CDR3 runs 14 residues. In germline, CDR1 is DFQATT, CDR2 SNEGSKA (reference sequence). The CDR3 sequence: CSALRDFLGNEQFF.

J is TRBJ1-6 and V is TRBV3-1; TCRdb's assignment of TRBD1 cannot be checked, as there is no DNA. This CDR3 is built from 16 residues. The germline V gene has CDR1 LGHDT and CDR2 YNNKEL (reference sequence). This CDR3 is CASSQGRDRGFSPLHF.

The CDR3 sequence: CASSLRRGVEQYF. The V and J genes are TRBV12-3 or TRBV12-4 and TRBJ2-7; absent DNA, TCRdb's TRBD1 call cannot be checked. This CDR3 comprises 13 residues.

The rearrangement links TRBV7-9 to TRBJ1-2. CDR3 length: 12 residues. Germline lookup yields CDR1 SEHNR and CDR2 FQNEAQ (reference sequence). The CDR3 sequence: CASSKLDLGYTF.

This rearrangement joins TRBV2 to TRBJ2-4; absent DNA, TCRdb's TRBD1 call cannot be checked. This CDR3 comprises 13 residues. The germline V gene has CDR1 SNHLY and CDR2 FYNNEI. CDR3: CASQGSTKNIQYF.

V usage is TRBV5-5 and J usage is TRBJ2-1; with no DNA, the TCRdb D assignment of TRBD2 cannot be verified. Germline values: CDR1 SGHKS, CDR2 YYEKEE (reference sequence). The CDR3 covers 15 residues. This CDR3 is CASSKLAEAYNEQFF.

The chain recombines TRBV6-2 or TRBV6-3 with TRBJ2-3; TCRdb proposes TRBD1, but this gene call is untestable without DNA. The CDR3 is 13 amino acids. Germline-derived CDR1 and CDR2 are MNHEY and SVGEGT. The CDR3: CASTAGGADTQYF.

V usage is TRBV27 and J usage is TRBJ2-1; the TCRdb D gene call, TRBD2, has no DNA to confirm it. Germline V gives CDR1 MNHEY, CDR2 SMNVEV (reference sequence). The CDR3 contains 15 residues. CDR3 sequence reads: CASSPLAGGIDEQFF.

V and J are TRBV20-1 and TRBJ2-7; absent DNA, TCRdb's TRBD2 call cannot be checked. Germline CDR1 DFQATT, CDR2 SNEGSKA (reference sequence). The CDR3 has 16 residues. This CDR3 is CSARGDTGTSKYEQYF.